The present entry profiles one TCR beta chain with its context. The data are from a study of blood T cell repertoires in COVID-19. Assay: immunoSEQ multiplex PCR; the TCRdb copy retains only in-frame clones and omits some. The data show about 430,000 clones, approximately 92% seen once. The V gene's germline CDR1 is MNHEY and CDR2 SMNVEV (reference sequence). Trimming removed 3 bases from V and 4 bases from J; junction bases left unmatched: 5. The length of the CDR3 is 15 residues. Symptom resolution, clearance, or two negative PCRs marked the recovered donors of Cohort 3. The sequence was collected from a man between 25 and 39 years old who had recovered from COVID-19. The sample was PBMCs or T cells enriched from blood (not recorded which). The chain employs TRBV27 and TRBJ2-1, with 8 bases identical to TRBD2. DNA for the CDR3: TGTGCCAGCAGTTTTAGCGGGACAATATACAATGAGCAGTTCTTC. Its protein is CASSFSGTIYNEQFF.